This TCR beta chain emerged from a study of vaccination and CD4 T cells after COVID-19. Study in general: The post-COVID samples were taken a median approximately 100 days after diagnosis, anywhere from 35 to 161.

Study conclusions and caveats: In convalescent patients, 304 of 307 vaccine-specific clones were mono-reactive for SARS-CoV-2 spike.

V was shortened by 3 bases and J by 3 bases, with 14 bases between the two germline ends. In germline, CDR1 is SGHTA, CDR2 FQGNSA. The CDR3 runs 15 residues. The treatment is: approximately nine-day PBMC culture with coronavirus spike peptide pools or control peptides (ViraFEST assay). A word on this clonotype: Its antigen is unknown.

The Oncomine TCR Beta short-read assay sequenced DNA from cultured CD4+ T cells. The template was genomic DNA from cultured CD4+ T cells. TCRdb called the PCR reads again in MiXCR, with one record for every CDR3 protein. The sample holds roughly 4,900 distinct CDR3 sequences; under 35% are singletons and the top ten take around a third. The material sequenced was CD4+ T cells from blood, cultured in vitro. The receptor was isolated from a human donor who had recovered from COVID-19. J is TRBJ2-5 and V is TRBV7-2; a weak D match, TRBD2 (6 bases). The CDR3 nucleotides are TGTGCCAGCAGCTTTAGCGGACCCAGAAAAGAGACCCAGTACTTC. Translated, it gives CASSFSGPRKETQYF.